The T cell receptor beta chain under discussion was sequenced for a study of T-cell memory formation after mild COVID-19. Study-level background: The TCR clusters were mostly specific to one donor.

Germline V lookup: CDR1 SGHRS, CDR2 YFSETQ. Between the trimmed V and J ends, which lost 1 base and 1 base, there was a span of 15 bases. CDR3 length equals 17 residues. TCRdb re-analysed the 5' RACE reads in MiXCR, keeping a single row per CDR3 protein. The sample yields about 350,000 distinct CDR3 sequences, roughly 13% seen once. Study-wide results and caveats: Later expanders leaned CD4+, whereas clones that contracted between day 15 and 85 were balanced CD4/CD8.

This clonotype has just one count. No antigen is known for it. Sequenced sample: PBMCs or a T cell subset sorted from them (not recorded which). The J gene is TRBJ2-1, the V gene TRBV5-1; weak D call: TRBD2 (5 bases). This receptor was taken from a man between 18 and 35 years old who had mild COVID-19 (a few samples of this study predate the infection). Cell type and time point are not known. The CDR3 DNA sequence: TGCGCCAGCAGCTTGCCGCAGAGGGTGTTTTCCTACAATGAGCAGTTCTTC. Translated: CASSLPQRVFSYNEQFF.